This entry lists 13 T cell receptor beta chains sequenced from one sample in a study of blood T cell repertoires in COVID-19. Sequencing was performed with immunoSEQ multiplex PCR; in TCRdb, only in-frame clones are kept and a portion is missing. The sample shows some 31,000 clones, around 90% of them seen only once. Sequenced: peripheral blood. Every receptor here comes from an older man with active or convalescent COVID-19.

In nucleotides, the CDR3 is TGTGCCAGCAGTCCTTCCACTGAAGCTTTCTTT. This gives the protein CASSPSTEAFF. The V and J genes are TRBV6-6 and TRBJ1-1, with D unclear. The CDR3 is made up of 11 amino acids. From germline, CDR1 is MNHNY and CDR2 SVGAGI (reference sequence). Trimming shortened V by 5 bases and J by 4 bases, and 5 bases separated the two germline ends.

The J gene is TRBJ1-5, the V gene TRBV5-8; no clear D gene. This CDR3 comprises 16 residues. The germline V gene encodes CDR1 SGHTS and CDR2 YDEGEE. Trimming took off 6 bases at V and 9 bases at J, with 25 bases between the two ends. The DNA of the CDR3 is TGTGCCAGCAACCGAATTACGACGGTCCAGAAGCGGCCCCAGCATTTT. The encoded protein is CASNRITTVQKRPQHF.

The chain is built from TRBV5-8 and TRBJ1-5; possibly TRBD1 for D (5 bases). This CDR3 comprises 15 residues. CDR1 is SGHTS and CDR2 is YDEGEE in the germline V gene. The germline V and J ends were trimmed by 4 bases and 5 bases, with 16 bases remaining between them. The CDR3, as DNA: TGTGCCAGCAGCCCCGGGACTATGGGAGATCAGCCCCAGCATTTT. Translation: CASSPGTMGDQPQHF.

The chain links TRBV7-9 to TRBJ1-1; tentative D call: TRBD1 (6 bases). V lost 5 bases, J lost 0 bases, and 13 bases lay in between. This CDR3 region has 15 residues. CDR1 SEHNR and CDR2 FQNEAQ come from the germline V gene (reference sequence). DNA for the CDR3: TGTGCCAGCAGCCCCTGGGGGCTTCTGAACACTGAAGCTTTCTTT. Amino acids: CASSPWGLLNTEAFF.

The chain links TRBV5-1 to TRBJ1-3; weak D call: TRBD1 (6 bases). The CDR3 has 14 amino acids. V lost 0 bases and J 4 bases, leaving 8 bases between the germline ends. Germline V lookup: CDR1 SGHRS, CDR2 YFSETQ. For the CDR3, the DNA is TGCGCCAGCAGCTTGGAGGGGACAGGAAACACCATATATTTT. This encodes CASSLEGTGNTIYF.

The rearrangement links TRBV7-9 to TRBJ1-4; no clear D. V was trimmed by 1 base and J by 8 bases, leaving 14 bases between them. CDR3 size: 15 residues. From germline, CDR1 is SEHNR and CDR2 FQNEAQ (reference sequence). CDR3 in amino acids: CASSLVGASDEKLFF. CDR3 nucleotides: TGTGCCAGCAGCTTAGTTGGCGCCAGCGACGAAAAACTGTTTTTT.

A single count supports this clone. DNA for the CDR3: TGTGCCAGCAGCTTATATGGCGGCTACAATGAGCAGTTCTTC. Residues: CASSLYGGYNEQFF. The gene calls are TRBV7-3 and TRBJ2-1; D remains unclear. CDR3 length: 14 amino acids. Between the trimmed V and J ends, which lost 2 bases and 3 bases, there was a span of 8 bases. Germline values: CDR1 SGHTA, CDR2 FQGTGA. The entire variable domain, with the rest obtained from reference TRBV7-3 and TRBJ2-1, is as follows: GAGVSQTPSNKVTEKGKYVELRCDPISGHTALYWYRQSLGQGPEFLIYFQGTGAADDSGLPNDRFFAVRPEGSVSTLKIQRTERGDSAVYLCASSLYGGYNEQFFGPGTRLTVL.

The genes are TRBV7-9 and TRBJ1-1; maybe TRBD1 (5 bases). The CDR3 sequence is 14 residues long. V lost 1 base and J 2 bases, leaving 8 bases between the germline ends. Germline CDR1 SEHNR, CDR2 FQNEAQ (reference sequence). The CDR3 spells CASSLGGANTEAFF. The CDR3 DNA reads TGTGCCAGCAGCTTAGGCGGGGCTAACACTGAAGCTTTCTTT.

The V and J genes are TRBV5-1 and TRBJ2-3; D call uncertain. Germline values: CDR1 SGHRS, CDR2 YFSETQ. V was trimmed by 0 bases and J by 2 bases, leaving 10 bases between them. This CDR3 has 15 amino acids. CDR3 residues: CASSLGASNTDTQYF. The CDR3 DNA is TGCGCCAGCAGCTTGGGGGCCTCCAACACAGATACGCAGTATTTT.

Remarks on this clone: The junction and the germline gene differ at one end; a read error may be behind it. The rearrangement links TRBV19 to TRBJ1-1, with TRBD1 as a possible D gene (6 bases). The CDR3 spans 15 residues. The germline V gene has CDR1 LNHDA and CDR2 SQIVND (reference sequence). The CDR3 DNA reads TGTGCCAGTAGTCTAGAACCGAACAGGGACACTGAAGCTTTCTTT. Translation gives CASSLEPNRDTEAFF. Based on the CDR3 plus reference TRBV19 and TRBJ1-1, the full variable domain is DGGITQSPKYLFRKEGQNVTLSCEQNLNHDAMYWYRQDPGQGLRLIYYSQIVNDFQKGDIAEGYSVSREKKESFPLTVTSAQKNPTAFYLCASSLEPNRDTEAFFGQGTRLTVV.

This chain connects TRBV7-2 to TRBJ1-1; 11 nucleotides line up with TRBD1. V lost 5 bases, J lost 6 bases, and 8 bases stayed unmatched. There are 15 residues in the CDR3. Germline values: CDR1 SGHTA, CDR2 FQGNSA. The CDR3 DNA is TGTGCCAGCAGCCCCTACGGACAGGGGGCTCCTGAAGCTTTCTTT. Protein: CASSPYGQGAPEAFF. The whole variable domain, remainder taken from reference TRBV7-2 and TRBJ1-1, is GAGVSQSPSNKVTEKGKDVELRCDPISGHTALYWYRQSLGQGLEFLIYFQGNSAPDKSGLPSDRFSAERTGGSVSTLTIQRTQQEDSAVYLCASSPYGQGAPEAFFGQGTRLTVV.

V gene TRBV7-9 combines with J gene TRBJ2-3, with D unresolved. This CDR3 region has 15 residues. Trimming removed 1 base at V and 1 base at J, with 9 bases between. Germline lookup yields CDR1 SEHNR and CDR2 FQNEAQ (reference sequence). In DNA form, the CDR3 reads TGTGCCAGCAGCTTAGGACTGGTGGGCACAGATACGCAGTATTTT. Its translation is CASSLGLVGTDTQYF. The variable domain in full, with the rest retrieved from reference TRBV7-9 and TRBJ2-3, is DTGVSQNPRHKITKRGQNVTFRCDPISEHNRLYWYRQTLGQGPEFLTYFQNEAQLEKSRLLSDRFSAERPKGSFSTLEIQRTEQGDSAMYLCASSLGLVGTDTQYFGPGTRLTVL.

This chain joins TRBV4-2 and TRBJ1-3, with 10 bases lining up with TRBD1. This CDR3 contains 20 residues. The germline V gene has CDR1 LGHNA and CDR2 YNFKEQ. Trimming cost V 6 bases and J 4 bases; bases outside gene matches: 21. CDR3 amino acids: CASSSRPGQGIRPKGNTIYF. The CDR3 DNA reads TGTGCCAGCAGTTCGAGACCGGGACAGGGGATCCGGCCGAAAGGAAACACCATATATTTT.